Listed here are 18 T cell receptor beta chains from one sample, sequenced in a study of post-analysis software for immune sequencing data. The antigens of these receptors remain unknown. Unique-molecular-identifier-tagged TCR beta cDNA libraries were used. Via MiXCR, TCRdb re-called the PCR reads, giving one row per CDR3 protein. This sample has under 650,000 distinct CDR3 sequences, with roughly 45% found just once. Study findings and constraints: Controls showed lower frequencies than patients for several TRBV segments, and TRBV5-6, TRBV5-1 and TRBV20-1 were among these.

Sequenced input: blood. Receptors originate from a girl aged 10 to 17 with multiple sclerosis.

In its sample, this clonotype was seen a few times. This chain joins TRBV25-1 and TRBJ1-2, with a tentative D call TRBD1 (5 bases). Germline-derived CDR1 and CDR2 are MGHDK and SYGVNS. With 4 bases removed from V and 6 bases from J, the gap between germline ends came to 18 bases. CDR3 size: 15 residues. The CDR3 DNA reads TGTGCCAGCAGTGGTGAATGGGGGTTGATAGATGGCTACACCTTC. The encoded protein is CASSGEWGLIDGYTF.

This clonotype was seen more than once but under ten times. The CDR3 DNA reads as TGTGCCAGCAGTTCCTTGACTAGCGGGAGTCCTGAGACCCAGTACTTC. Protein product: CASSSLTSGSPETQYF. V is TRBV12-3 or TRBV12-4 and J is TRBJ2-5, with 12 bases lining up with TRBD2. V trimming: 4 bases; J trimming: 5 bases; junction bases outside the gene matches: 8. The CDR3 is 16 amino acids.

V usage is TRBV13 and J usage is TRBJ2-4, with 7 bases that match TRBD1. The CDR3 runs to 13 residues. Germline trimming cut 8 bases from V and 3 bases from J; bases unmatched to any gene: 4. Germline V lookup: CDR1 PRHDT, CDR2 FYEKMQ (reference sequence). CDR3 sequence reads: CASQGDDKNIQYF. DNA of the CDR3: TGTGCCAGCCAGGGGGATGACAAAAACATTCAGTACTTC.

This chain uses TRBV20-1 with TRBJ2-5; D might be TRBD1 or TRBD2, each matching 5 bases. The germline V and J ends were trimmed by 3 bases and 11 bases, with 16 bases remaining between them. The CDR3 totals 12 residues. The germline V gene encodes CDR1 DFQATT and CDR2 SNEGSKA (reference sequence). CDR3 region: CSARAGDPRQYF. The DNA of the CDR3 is TGCAGTGCTAGGGCCGGGGACCCACGGCAGTACTTC.

J is TRBJ2-7 and V is TRBV12-3 or TRBV12-4; 7 positions agree with TRBD1. The CDR3 runs to 15 residues. V was pared by 4 bases and J by 4 bases, with 10 bases of the junction left unmatched. Here the CDR3 DNA reads TGTGCCAGCAGTTCCGTAGGGACAGAAGGTTACGAGCAGTACTTC. It translates to CASSSVGTEGYEQYF.

This clonotype was seen only a few times. V is TRBV7-9 and J is TRBJ1-2, with TRBD1 identical over 7 bases. Germline values: CDR1 SEHNR, CDR2 FQNEAQ (reference sequence). V lost 4 bases and J lost 3; bases outside the gene matches: 11. The CDR3 is made up of 16 amino acids. CDR3 loop: CASSSQPTGSDYGYTF. Written as DNA, the CDR3 is TGTGCCAGCAGCTCACAACCGACAGGGAGCGACTATGGCTACACCTTC.

The V call is TRBV2, the J call TRBJ2-1; TRBD2 agrees at 10 bases. The germline CDR1 and CDR2 sequences are SNHLY and FYNNEI. The CDR3 sequence is 14 residues long. V shed 7 bases, J shed 6 bases, and the junction held 6 bases outside the gene matches. CDR3 loop: CASIVGLAINEQFF. The CDR3 DNA follows: TGTGCCAGCATAGTGGGACTAGCGATCAATGAGCAGTTCTTC.

This chain links TRBV3-1 with TRBJ2-7, with D perhaps matching TRBD1 or TRBD2 (6 bases each). This CDR3 spans 13 amino acids. Germline V lookup: CDR1 LGHDT, CDR2 YNNKEL (reference sequence). V was shortened by 7 bases and J by 4 bases, with 14 bases between the two germline ends. CDR3 coding DNA: TGTGCCAGCATCGAGACAGGAGGGTACGAGCAGTACTTC. This encodes CASIETGGYEQYF.

J is TRBJ2-5 and V is TRBV7-2; a possible D gene is TRBD2 (6 bases). The assigned J gene may be wrong: the sequence end matches TRBJ2-7 better. The CDR3 runs 15 residues. Germline CDR1 and CDR2: SGHTA and FQGNSA. CDR3: CASSLSVGLSIEQYF. The CDR3 DNA sequence: TGTGCCAGCAGCCTTAGCGTGGGACTTAGTATCGAGCAGTACTTC.

A word on this clonotype: The junction departs from the called germline gene at one end, perhaps through a read error. This chain connects TRBV12-3 or TRBV12-4 to TRBJ1-1; D is undetermined. The CDR3 has 14 residues. CDR3 residues: CAGSFSRGSTEAFF. CDR3 nucleotide sequence: TGTGCCGGCAGCTTTAGCCGGGGTTCCACTGAAGCTTTCTTT.

This clonotype was recorded a few times. The V and J genes are TRBV6-1 and TRBJ2-7, with 7 nucleotides matching TRBD1. CDR1 is MNHNS, CDR2 SASEGT, per germline. The J segment lost 2 bases and the V segment lost 3 bases, leaving 10 bases of the junction unmatched. The length of the CDR3 is 16 residues. The CDR3 here is CASSDYRQGPTYEQYF. CDR3 nucleotide sequence: TGTGCCAGCAGTGACTATCGACAGGGACCTACCTACGAGCAGTACTTC.

The chain links TRBV30 to TRBJ1-2; 9 nucleotides line up with TRBD1. CDR1 and CDR2 (germline): GTSNPN, SVGIG (reference sequence). The CDR3 has 13 residues. With V trimmed by 6 bases and J by 4 bases, 6 bases remained unmatched. The CDR3 coding sequence is TGTGCCTGTGGACAGGGGACCTTCTATGGCTACACCTTC. It yields the protein CACGQGTFYGYTF. Filled out from reference TRBV30 and TRBJ1-2, the complete variable domain reads SQTIHQWPATLVQPVGSPLSLECTVEGTSNPNLYWYRQAAGRGLQLLFYSVGIGQISSEVPQNLSASRPQDRQFILSSKKLLLSDSGFYLCACGQGTFYGYTFGSGTRLTVV.

The gene calls are TRBV7-2 and TRBJ2-7; 10 bases align to TRBD1. Germline-derived CDR1 and CDR2 are SGHTA and FQGNSA. V shed 3 bases and J 5 bases; nucleotides not matched to a gene: 4. The CDR3 runs 14 residues. CDR3: CASSFRDRGDEQYF. The CDR3 DNA reads as TGTGCCAGCAGCTTCAGGGACAGGGGAGACGAGCAGTACTTC.

The gene calls are TRBV20-1 and TRBJ2-1, with TRBD2 matching 13 bases. The CDR3 has 17 amino acids. The junction had 12 bases not matched to a gene; V was cut back by 4 bases and J by 6 bases. CDR1 DFQATT and CDR2 SNEGSKA come from the germline V gene (reference sequence). This CDR3 reads CSAISLAGGPIGNEQFF. As DNA, the CDR3 is TGCAGTGCTATCTCACTAGCGGGGGGGCCAATCGGCAATGAGCAGTTCTTC.

This clonotype was counted only a few times. The rearrangement joins TRBV27 to TRBJ2-7; 7 nucleotides line up with TRBD1. Germline V gene sequence: CDR1 MNHEY, CDR2 SMNVEV (reference sequence). This CDR3 has 14 amino acids. The V gene end was trimmed by 4 bases and the J gene end by 3 bases; junction bases not matched to a gene: 6. The CDR3 nucleotides read TGTGCCAGCAGTTGGGGGCGACAGGGCTACGAGCAGTACTTC. It codes for CASSWGRQGYEQYF.

This clonotype was picked up a small number of times. The junction and the germline gene differ at one end; a read error may be behind it. The chain is built from TRBV7-8 and TRBJ2-1; 10 nucleotides align to TRBD2. In germline, CDR1 is SGHVS, CDR2 FQNEAQ. This CDR3 has 15 amino acids. CDR3 sequence reads: CASSFLAGAGDEQFF. CDR3 nucleotide sequence: TGCGCCAGCAGCTTCCTAGCGGGGGCCGGAGATGAGCAGTTCTTC.

This clonotype was recorded a few times. A junction end diverges from the germline sequence, so it may reflect a read error. The V call is TRBV4-2, the J call TRBJ2-5; tentatively, D is TRBD1 (6 bases). The CDR3 is 15 residues long. Looked up from germline, CDR1 is LGHNA and CDR2 is YNFKEQ. CDR3 DNA: TGTGTCAGCAGCCGCCCCGGACAGCTTCAAGAGACCCAGTACTTC. This codes for CVSSRPGQLQETQYF.

This clonotype was counted only a few times. This chain connects TRBV5-1 to TRBJ1-2, with 7 bases that match TRBD1. V dropped 4 bases and J dropped 7; count of bases not matched to a gene: 7. The germline gives CDR1 SGHRS, CDR2 YFSETQ. This CDR3 is built from 13 residues. CDR3 sequence reads: CASSGRDRVGYTF. DNA for the CDR3: TGCGCCAGCAGCGGACGCGACAGGGTTGGCTACACCTTC. Together with reference TRBV5-1 and TRBJ1-2, the CDR3 gives the full variable domain: KAGVTQTPRYLIKTRGQQVTLSCSPISGHRSVSWYQQTPGQGLQFLFEYFSETQRNKGNFPGRFSGRQFSNSRSEMNVSTLELGDSALYLCASSGRDRVGYTFGSGTRLTVV.